These T cell receptor beta chains were read from a single sample in a study of blood T cells in healthy people across ages. TCRdb reanalysed the 5' RACE reads using MiXCR and keeps one entry per CDR3 protein. The sample shows 900,000 to 950,000 distinct CDR3 sequences, approximately 32% of them seen only once. The sample was also linked to a second study, of T cells of mothers and their children.

Sequenced material: blood. The receptor source for this set is a woman aged 35 to 49 in good health. CDR3s include the opening cysteine and the closing phenylalanine or tryptophan. Fields, in order: D gene, J gene, clone size, V gene, CDR3 protein, CDR3 DNA. The D gene is left open where the match is weak. Some rows have no size entry. The others give once, few or many, or a class for an expanded clone.

d_gene: TRBD2; j_gene: TRBJ2-3; abundance: .; v_gene: TRBV9; CDR3aa: CASSVDGRERGRHTDTQYF; CDR3nt: TGTGCCAGCAGCGTAGACGGGCGAGAGCGGGGGCGACACACAGATACGCAGTATTTT
d_gene: .; j_gene: TRBJ1-2; abundance: few; v_gene: TRBV7-8; CDR3aa: CASSFEGTRGYGYTF; CDR3nt: TGTGCCAGCAGCTTTGAGGGGACACGGGGCTATGGCTACACCTTC
d_gene: .; j_gene: TRBJ1-4; abundance: few; v_gene: TRBV11-2; CDR3aa: CASSLFGGGYGEKLFF; CDR3nt: TGTGCCAGCAGCTTATTTGGGGGGGGTTACGGAGAAAAACTGTTTTTT
d_gene: .; j_gene: TRBJ2-3; abundance: many; v_gene: TRBV6-6; CDR3aa: CASSYSTGSLGDTQYF; CDR3nt: TGTGCCAGCAGTTACTCGACGGGGTCATTAGGAGATACGCAGTATTTT
d_gene: .; j_gene: TRBJ1-5; abundance: once; v_gene: TRBV18; CDR3aa: CASSPGTPGAQPQHF; CDR3nt: TGCGCCAGCTCACCCGGGACACCGGGGGCTCAGCCCCAGCATTTT
d_gene: .; j_gene: TRBJ2-3; abundance: few; v_gene: TRBV12-3/TRBV12-4; CDR3aa: CASGLSVARDTQYF; CDR3nt: TGTGCCAGCGGGCTCTCAGTAGCGAGGGATACGCAGTATTTT
d_gene: .; j_gene: TRBJ2-3; abundance: few; v_gene: TRBV12-3/TRBV12-4; CDR3aa: CASSLSSGASDTQYF; CDR3nt: TGTGCCAGCAGTTTATCCTCGGGGGCGTCAGATACGCAGTATTTT
d_gene: .; j_gene: TRBJ1-2; abundance: .; v_gene: TRBV7-3; CDR3aa: CASSPSWDPGQGYTF; CDR3nt: TGTGCCAGCAGTCCCTCCTGGGACCCCGGTCAGGGCTACACCTTC
d_gene: TRBD1; j_gene: TRBJ1-1; abundance: .; v_gene: TRBV5-1; CDR3aa: CASSVDRGDTEAFF; CDR3nt: TGCGCCAGCAGCGTCGACAGGGGAGACACTGAAGCTTTCTTT
d_gene: .; j_gene: TRBJ1-5; abundance: .; v_gene: TRBV28; CDR3aa: CASSLAWSFRESQHF; CDR3nt: TGTGCCAGCAGTTTGGCCTGGAGTTTTCGTGAGTCACAGCATTTT
d_gene: TRBD1; j_gene: TRBJ2-7; abundance: few; v_gene: TRBV10-3; CDR3aa: CAIRGQSSYEQYF; CDR3nt: TGTGCCATCAGGGGACAGAGCTCCTACGAGCAGTACTTC
d_gene: .; j_gene: TRBJ1-2; abundance: .; v_gene: TRBV5-1; CDR3aa: CASSCGREYGYTF; CDR3nt: TGCGCCAGCAGTTGTGGACGGGAGTATGGCTACACCTTC
d_gene: .; j_gene: TRBJ2-7; abundance: .; v_gene: TRBV15; CDR3aa: CATSRALDSYEQYF; CDR3nt: TGTGCCACCAGCAGAGCCCTGGACAGTTACGAGCAGTACTTC
d_gene: TRBD1; j_gene: TRBJ1-3; abundance: once; v_gene: TRBV12-3/TRBV12-4; CDR3aa: CASRQGASGNTIYF; CDR3nt: TGTGCCAGCAGACAGGGGGCGTCCGGAAACACCATATATTTT
d_gene: TRBD1; j_gene: TRBJ2-3; abundance: .; v_gene: TRBV7-6; CDR3aa: CASSWLLSRQGDTDTQYF; CDR3nt: TGTGCCAGCAGCTGGCTTCTGTCTAGGCAGGGGGACACAGATACGCAGTATTTT
d_gene: TRBD2; j_gene: TRBJ2-1; abundance: .; v_gene: TRBV3-1; CDR3aa: CASSQDRGLAGGSAYNEQFF; CDR3nt: TGTGCCAGCAGCCAAGATCGGGGACTAGCGGGGGGGTCCGCCTACAATGAGCAGTTCTTC
d_gene: .; j_gene: TRBJ1-5; abundance: few; v_gene: TRBV20-1; CDR3aa: CSASPGTPHSNQPQHF; CDR3nt: TGCAGTGCTAGCCCCGGGACACCCCATAGCAATCAGCCCCAGCATTTT
d_gene: .; j_gene: TRBJ1-6; abundance: few; v_gene: TRBV9; CDR3aa: CASSAEPGPYNSPLHF; CDR3nt: TGTGCCAGCAGCGCCGAACCAGGGCCCTATAATTCACCCCTCCACTTT
d_gene: TRBD1; j_gene: TRBJ1-5; abundance: .; v_gene: TRBV20-1; CDR3aa: CSATTGVGNQPQHF; CDR3nt: TGCAGTGCTACGACAGGGGTCGGCAATCAGCCCCAGCATTTT
d_gene: .; j_gene: TRBJ2-5; abundance: many; v_gene: TRBV3-1; CDR3aa: CASSHIRTEQETQYF; CDR3nt: TGTGCCAGCAGCCATATAAGGACAGAGCAAGAGACCCAGTACTTC
d_gene: .; j_gene: TRBJ2-4; abundance: .; v_gene: TRBV20-1; CDR3aa: CSARGLGNIQYF; CDR3nt: TGCAGTGCTAGAGGGCTGGGAAACATTCAGTACTTC
d_gene: TRBD1; j_gene: TRBJ2-1; abundance: .; v_gene: TRBV28; CDR3aa: CASLFRDSYYNEQFF; CDR3nt: TGTGCCAGCTTGTTCCGGGACAGCTACTACAATGAGCAGTTCTTC
d_gene: .; j_gene: TRBJ1-2; abundance: many; v_gene: TRBV27; CDR3aa: CASSLRGGQGLLYGYTF; CDR3nt: TGTGCCAGCAGTTTAAGGGGGGGGCAGGGTCTCCTCTATGGCTACACCTTC
d_gene: TRBD1; j_gene: TRBJ2-7; abundance: many; v_gene: TRBV5-5; CDR3aa: CASSFGRTGWSYEQYF; CDR3nt: TGTGCCAGCAGCTTCGGCCGGACAGGGTGGTCCTACGAGCAGTACTTC
d_gene: TRBD2; j_gene: TRBJ2-2; abundance: few; v_gene: TRBV5-1; CDR3aa: CASSLSGVNTGELFF; CDR3nt: TGCGCCAGCAGCTTGAGCGGGGTAAACACCGGGGAGCTGTTTTTT
d_gene: .; j_gene: TRBJ1-1; abundance: many; v_gene: TRBV18; CDR3aa: CASSPGGGNTEAFF; CDR3nt: TGTGCCAGCTCACCGGGAGGGGGTAACACTGAAGCTTTCTTT
d_gene: TRBD2; j_gene: TRBJ2-5; abundance: .; v_gene: TRBV7-2; CDR3aa: CASSLMRRGGPAGTQYF; CDR3nt: TGTGCCAGCAGCTTAATGAGGCGCGGGGGACCCGCGGGGACCCAGTACTTC
d_gene: .; j_gene: TRBJ2-1; abundance: .; v_gene: TRBV12-3/TRBV12-4; CDR3aa: CTSSFGALNEQFF; CDR3nt: TGTACCAGCAGTTTCGGGGCCCTTAATGAGCAGTTCTTC
d_gene: TRBD1; j_gene: TRBJ1-2; abundance: few; v_gene: TRBV12-3/TRBV12-4; CDR3aa: CASSFTGGNYGYTF; CDR3nt: TGTGCCAGCAGTTTCACAGGGGGAAACTATGGCTACACCTTC
d_gene: .; j_gene: TRBJ1-6; abundance: .; v_gene: TRBV6-1; CDR3aa: CASSEADGDNLPLHF; CDR3nt: TGTGCCAGCAGTGAAGCGGACGGAGATAATTTACCCCTCCACTTT
d_gene: .; j_gene: TRBJ1-2; abundance: .; v_gene: TRBV28; CDR3aa: CASSPEAAGSGYTF; CDR3nt: TGTGCCAGCAGCCCCGAGGCGGCAGGGTCTGGCTACACCTTC
d_gene: .; j_gene: TRBJ2-1; abundance: .; v_gene: TRBV4-3; CDR3aa: CASSQDFLGSNKFF; CDR3nt: TGCGCCAGCAGCCAAGATTTCCTGGGATCAAATAAGTTCTTC
d_gene: .; j_gene: TRBJ2-1; abundance: many; v_gene: TRBV5-6; CDR3aa: CASSLVAGSGEQFF; CDR3nt: TGTGCCAGCAGCTTGGTCGCAGGGTCGGGCGAGCAGTTCTTC
d_gene: TRBD2; j_gene: TRBJ2-1; abundance: few; v_gene: TRBV7-3; CDR3aa: CASSLLAGGIQFF; CDR3nt: TGTGCCAGCAGCCTACTAGCGGGGGGGATACAGTTCTTC
d_gene: .; j_gene: TRBJ2-7; abundance: many; v_gene: TRBV5-1; CDR3aa: CASSWGLARNTYEQYF; CDR3nt: TGCGCCAGCAGCTGGGGGTTGGCCAGAAACACCTACGAGCAGTACTTC
d_gene: .; j_gene: TRBJ2-3; abundance: .; v_gene: TRBV7-9; CDR3aa: CASSLMAGESDTQYF; CDR3nt: TGTGCCAGCAGCTTAATGGCAGGGGAATCAGATACGCAGTATTTT
d_gene: TRBD1; j_gene: TRBJ1-2; abundance: .; v_gene: TRBV20-1; CDR3aa: CSASNNRQGGGGYTF; CDR3nt: TGCAGTGCTTCTAACAACAGACAGGGAGGTGGAGGCTACACCTTC
d_gene: TRBD2; j_gene: TRBJ2-1; abundance: .; v_gene: TRBV5-1; CDR3aa: CASSETGTSGGGEQFF; CDR3nt: TGCGCCAGCAGCGAAACCGGGACTAGCGGGGGAGGCGAGCAGTTCTTC
d_gene: .; j_gene: TRBJ2-1; abundance: .; v_gene: TRBV6-1; CDR3aa: CASSQTGRMSNNEQFF; CDR3nt: TGTGCCAGCAGTCAGACAGGGAGGATGTCCAACAATGAGCAGTTCTTC
d_gene: .; j_gene: TRBJ2-5; abundance: .; v_gene: TRBV7-2; CDR3aa: CASSLKRQGLQETQYF; CDR3nt: TGTGCCAGCAGCTTAAAGAGGCAGGGGCTCCAAGAGACCCAGTACTTC
d_gene: .; j_gene: TRBJ2-7; abundance: few; v_gene: TRBV6-2/TRBV6-3; CDR3aa: CASDVPKVRAQVPLYEQYF; CDR3nt: TGTGCCAGCGACGTACCCAAGGTACGGGCCCAAGTCCCCCTCTACGAGCAGTACTTC